One sample yielded the 27 T cell receptor beta chains listed below, sequenced in a study of graft-versus-host responses after intestinal transplantation. The repertoire was sequenced with immunoSEQ multiplex PCR; TCRdb's copy has only in-frame clones and lacks some. The table shows fewer than 20,000 clones, with about 83% occurring only once. Processed graft tissue released its intraepithelial and lamina propria lymphocytes. The starting material was ileum tissue, obtained 584 days after intestinal transplantation. These receptors were collected from a human patient who received an intestinal transplant, so some T cells may come from the graft donor.

The chain uses TRBV6-1 and TRBJ2-7; no definite D call. V was pared by 8 bases and J by 5 bases, with 7 bases between. This CDR3 has 10 amino acids. Looked up from germline, CDR1 is MNHNS and CDR2 is SASEGT. CDR3 in amino acids: CASVMNEQYF. DNA for the CDR3: TGTGCCAGCGTAATGAACGAGCAGTACTTC.

The chain joins TRBV27 to TRBJ2-7; 7 nucleotides align to TRBD1. V lost 0 bases and J lost 2; bases outside the gene matches: 4. The CDR3 contains 15 residues. Germline CDR1 reads MNHEY; CDR2 reads SMNVEV (reference sequence). This chain's CDR3 is CASSLSGTATYEQYF. The DNA of the CDR3 is TGTGCCAGCAGTTTATCGGGGACAGCTACCTACGAGCAGTACTTC.

V and J are TRBV12-5 and TRBJ2-7; D is ambiguous. Trimming cost V 6 bases and J 2 bases, with 8 bases left between them. The CDR3 runs 12 residues. Germline V CDR1 and CDR2: LGHNT, FRNRAP. The CDR3 DNA is TGTGCTAGTGGCGTCCACACCTACGAGCAGTACTTC. Residues: CASGVHTYEQYF.

The chain combines TRBV6-5 with TRBJ2-1, with D maybe TRBD1 (5 bases). This CDR3 is 11 amino acids long. Germline V CDR1 and CDR2: MNHEY, SVGAGI. Between the trimmed V and J ends, which lost 2 bases and 9 bases, there was a span of 5 bases. The CDR3 bases are TGTGCCAGCAGTTACAGGGGTGAGCAGTTCTTC. Translation: CASSYRGEQFF.

The chain links TRBV9 to TRBJ2-1; 7 nucleotides align to TRBD2. Germline CDR1 SGDLS, CDR2 YYNGEE. Germline trimming cut 0 bases from V and 5 bases from J; bases unmatched to any gene: 5. This CDR3 is built from 15 residues. CDR3 coding DNA: TGTGCCAGCAGCGTAGTGGGGGGAGGGCACAATGAGCAGTTCTTC. This codes for CASSVVGGGHNEQFF.

V usage is TRBV4-2 and J usage is TRBJ2-7, with unresolved D. The CDR3 totals 16 residues. V was pared by 5 bases and J by 5 bases, with 22 bases between. CDR1 and CDR2 from the germline V gene are LGHNA and YNFKEQ. The CDR3 DNA sequence: TGTGCCAGCAGCAACCTTGACCCCTATACCTACAACGAGCAGTACTTC. Translated: CASSNLDPYTYNEQYF.

The rearrangement uses TRBV29-1 and TRBJ2-6, with a weak D call TRBD1 (5 bases). The CDR3 is 15 amino acids. Germline CDR1 SQVTM, CDR2 ANQGSEA. The V gene lost 4 bases and the J gene lost 3 bases, with 13 bases spanning the gap. The CDR3 region is CSVGKGNGGANVLTF. The CDR3 DNA reads TGCAGCGTTGGAAAGGGGAACGGTGGGGCCAACGTCCTGACTTTC.

This clone was seen just once. This chain joins TRBV5-1 and TRBJ2-3, with 9 nucleotides matching TRBD2. CDR3 size: 14 residues. The germline CDR1 and CDR2 sequences are SGHRS and YFSETQ. J lost 7 bases, V lost 4 bases, and 7 bases had no gene match. The CDR3 bases are TGCGCCAGCAGCCCCGGGACTAGCTCTAATACGCAGTATTTT. This sequence encodes CASSPGTSSNTQYF.

V usage is TRBV4-1 and J usage is TRBJ1-4, with 8 bases lining up with TRBD1. Per the germline V gene, CDR1 is MGHRA and CDR2 is YSYEKL. J lost 7 bases, V lost 1 base, and 8 bases had no gene match. The CDR3 sequence is 16 residues long. In DNA form, the CDR3 reads TGCGCCAGCAGCCAAGTACAGGGGGGGATCACTGAAAAACTGTTTTTT. Protein product: CASSQVQGGITEKLFF.

The chain recombines TRBV29-1 with TRBJ1-2; no reliable D call. From germline, CDR1 is SQVTM and CDR2 ANQGSEA. The germline V and J ends were trimmed by 4 bases and 7 bases, with 16 bases remaining between them. CDR3 length: 13 amino acids. The CDR3 loop reads CSVGAGVHGGYTF. CDR3 DNA: TGCAGCGTTGGAGCTGGCGTCCACGGTGGCTACACCTTC. Full variable domain (outside the CDR3, taken from reference TRBV29-1 and TRBJ1-2): SAVISQKPSRDICQRGTSLTIQCQVDSQVTMMFWYRQQPGQSLTLIATANQGSEATYESGFVIDKFPISRPNLTFSTLTVSNMSPEDSSIYLCSVGAGVHGGYTFGSGTRLTVV.

The chain employs TRBV9 and TRBJ2-5; possibly TRBD2 for D (6 bases). Trimming cost V 3 bases and J 1 base, with 22 bases left between them. Germline CDR1 reads SGDLS; CDR2 reads YYNGEE. The CDR3 has 18 residues. CDR3 in amino acids: CASSDPETGTEIQETQYF. CDR3 nucleotides: TGTGCCAGCAGCGACCCAGAAACCGGGACTGAGATCCAAGAGACCCAGTACTTC. The full variable domain, its missing parts supplied by reference TRBV9 and TRBJ2-5, is DSGVTQTPKHLITATGQRVTLRCSPRSGDLSVYWYQQSLDQGLQFLIQYYNGEERAKGNILERFSAQQFPDLHSELNLSSLELGDSALYFCASSDPETGTEIQETQYFGPGTRLLVL.

The V gene is TRBV13, the J gene TRBJ1-5; D may be TRBD1 (5 bases). V lost 1 base and J 7 bases, leaving 8 bases between the germline ends. This CDR3 comprises 13 residues. From germline, CDR1 is PRHDT and CDR2 FYEKMQ (reference sequence). The CDR3 sequence: CASSLERGQPQHF. CDR3 nucleotides: TGTGCCAGCAGCTTAGAACGGGGGCAGCCCCAGCATTTT.

The CDR3, as DNA: TGTGCCAGCAGCGTAACCATTGGGACAGATACGCAGTATTTT. Protein sequence: CASSVTIGTDTQYF. This rearrangement joins TRBV9 to TRBJ2-3, with D hard to call. Germline V gives CDR1 SGDLS, CDR2 YYNGEE. V lost 1 base, J lost 3 bases, and 9 bases lay in between. The CDR3 sequence is 14 residues long.

The chain employs TRBV2 and TRBJ2-1, with 10 bases aligning to TRBD2. This CDR3 has 14 residues. The V and J ends lost 4 bases and 6 bases, in that order; junction bases with no gene match: 3. Germline assignment: CDR1 SNHLY and CDR2 FYNNEI. CDR3 region: CASSGPSGGNEQFF. DNA of the CDR3: TGTGCCAGCAGTGGACCTAGCGGGGGCAATGAGCAGTTCTTC.

This sequence joins TRBV6-6 and TRBJ1-5; unclear D gene. The CDR3 is 13 amino acids. Germline V gene sequence: CDR1 MNHNY, CDR2 SVGAGI (reference sequence). V lost 0 bases and J lost 7, with 7 bases in between. The CDR3 nucleotides read TGTGCCAGCAGTTACTCCGGGGAGCAGCCCCAGCATTTT. Amino acid sequence: CASSYSGEQPQHF.

The rearrangement uses TRBV7-9 and TRBJ1-2; D call uncertain. The germline V gene encodes CDR1 SEHNR and CDR2 FQNEAQ (reference sequence). V dropped 6 bases and J dropped 4 bases, with 15 bases sitting between them. The CDR3 totals 14 residues. CDR3 nucleotide sequence: TGTGCCAGCAGGGGCAGGACGGAAGCCTATGGCTACACCTTC. The encoded protein is CASRGRTEAYGYTF.

This chain links TRBV5-1 with TRBJ2-1; 7 bases line up with TRBD2. V was clipped by 3 bases and J by 5 bases; unmatched bases: 5. In germline, CDR1 is SGHRS, CDR2 YFSETQ. The CDR3 contains 14 residues. The CDR3 loop reads CASSWWREHNEQFF. CDR3 nucleotide sequence: TGCGCCAGCAGCTGGTGGCGGGAGCACAATGAGCAGTTCTTC. The full variable domain, its missing parts supplied by reference TRBV5-1 and TRBJ2-1, is KAGVTQTPRYLIKTRGQQVTLSCSPISGHRSVSWYQQTPGQGLQFLFEYFSETQRNKGNFPGRFSGRQFSNSRSEMNVSTLELGDSALYLCASSWWREHNEQFFGPGTRLTVL.

V gene TRBV5-1 combines with J gene TRBJ1-1, with D unclear. V lost 4 bases, J lost 0 bases, and 10 bases lay in between. Germline-derived CDR1 and CDR2 are SGHRS and YFSETQ. The CDR3 consists of 14 residues. CDR3 protein: CASSALSLNTEAFF. CDR3 coding DNA: TGCGCCAGCAGCGCACTCTCCCTGAACACTGAAGCTTTCTTT.

The V and J genes are TRBV7-8 and TRBJ1-2; D is possibly TRBD1 (6 bases). Germline CDR1 SGHVS, CDR2 FQNEAQ. V lost 5 bases, J lost 1 base, and 17 bases lay in between. The CDR3 spans 16 residues. The CDR3 DNA reads as TGTGCCAGCAGCCCTGAACAGGGACTCAATAACTATGGCTACACCTTC. Amino acid sequence: CASSPEQGLNNYGYTF.

This clone came up a few times. The genes are TRBV5-4 and TRBJ2-2, with TRBD2 matching 10 bases. The germline gives CDR1 SGHNT, CDR2 YYREEE (reference sequence). The CDR3 has 15 amino acids. V lost 4 bases to trimming and J lost 4 bases; unmatched junction nucleotides: 4. CDR3: CASSPAGGGTGELFF. CDR3 bases: TGTGCCAGCAGCCCAGCGGGGGGGGGCACCGGGGAGCTGTTTTTT.

The chain has TRBV10-2 and TRBJ1-5; the D gene is possibly TRBD1 (6 bases). Trimming removed 5 bases at V and 3 bases at J, with 11 bases between. This CDR3 region has 14 residues. The germline gives CDR1 WSHSY, CDR2 SAAADI. The CDR3 bases are TGCGCCAGCAGTATAGGGGGACCCAATCAGCCCCAGCATTTT. Translating gives CASSIGGPNQPQHF.

The chain recombines TRBV13 with TRBJ1-2; D is perhaps TRBD1 (5 bases). Trimming left V 4 bases short and J 3 bases short, with 18 bases between. CDR1 is PRHDT and CDR2 is FYEKMQ in the germline V gene (reference sequence). The CDR3 length is 16 residues. The chain's CDR3 is CASSSWGGVLDYGYTF. In nucleotides, the CDR3 is TGTGCCAGCAGCTCCTGGGGCGGGGTACTTGACTATGGCTACACCTTC.

This clone has a handful of counts. This chain connects TRBV6-1 to TRBJ2-7; 8 bases line up with TRBD1. The ends lost 7 bases at V and 6 bases at J; junction bases unmatched: 14. There are 15 residues in the CDR3. In germline, CDR1 is MNHNS, CDR2 SASEGT. The CDR3 DNA follows: TGTGCCAGCATTCTACCGCTGGGGCAGGGGGCCGAGCAGTACTTC. Protein product: CASILPLGQGAEQYF.

This chain joins TRBV27 and TRBJ2-1; 11 bases are shared with TRBD1. The length of the CDR3 is 14 residues. The ends lost 6 bases at V and 7 bases at J; junction bases unmatched: 5. Germline assignment: CDR1 MNHEY and CDR2 SMNVEV (reference sequence). CDR3 in amino acids: CASSGQGAWNEQFF. For the CDR3, the DNA is TGTGCCAGCAGCGGACAGGGGGCTTGGAATGAGCAGTTCTTC.

The chain recombines TRBV10-2 with TRBJ2-5, with D unclear. The better agreement between TRBJ2-7 and the DNA end casts doubt on the J call. This CDR3 is built from 13 residues. The germline V gene encodes CDR1 WSHSY and CDR2 SAAADI. CDR3 coding DNA: TGCGCCAGCAGTGGGGTAATGAGGTACGAGCAGTACTTC. It encodes CASSGVMRYEQYF.

The chain employs TRBV7-2 and TRBJ2-5; 16 positions agree with TRBD2. Trimming took 6 bases from V and 2 from J; bases not matched to a gene: 3. This CDR3 is 16 amino acids long. Germline lookup yields CDR1 SGHTA and CDR2 FQGNSA. The CDR3 reads CASRPGLAGGQETQYF. The DNA of the CDR3 is TGTGCCAGCAGACCGGGACTAGCGGGGGGGCAAGAGACCCAGTACTTC.

Judged by abundance, this clone is medium-sized. The chain uses TRBV19 and TRBJ1-6; D is perhaps TRBD1 (5 bases). This CDR3 spans 13 amino acids. Trimming cost V 5 bases and J 9 bases, with 11 bases left between them. Per germline, CDR1 LNHDA and CDR2 SQIVND (reference sequence). The CDR3 protein is CASSWGSGSPLHF. CDR3 bases: TGTGCCAGTAGTTGGGGGAGCGGTTCACCCCTCCACTTT. Together with reference TRBV19 and TRBJ1-6, the CDR3 gives the full variable domain: DGGITQSPKYLFRKEGQNVTLSCEQNLNHDAMYWYRQDPGQGLRLIYYSQIVNDFQKGDIAEGYSVSREKKESFPLTVTSAQKNPTAFYLCASSWGSGSPLHFGNGTRLTVT.